This paragraph covers one T cell receptor beta chain sequence. Its antigen is not known. The source of the sample is a study of shared clonotypes between healthy human individuals. General study results and limits: It was observed that roughly 4.8% of naive CD4 clonotypes were shared across several donors. Rarefaction demonstrated incomplete sorted-subset sequencing despite large depth.

CDR3 length: 14 residues. Germline assignment: CDR1 SGHNT and CDR2 YYREEE (reference sequence). V dropped 4 bases and J dropped 3 bases, with 13 bases sitting between them. Each subset's genomic DNA was split evenly across several immunoSEQ plates. Using immunoSEQ multiplex PCR, the repertoire was profiled, and TCRdb retains in-frame clones only, with some absent. The table shows roughly 2,500,000 clones, with 93% occurring only once. Sequencing was carried out using naive CD4+ T cells from PBMCs. Stated subset: CD45RA+ positively selected. The chain carries TRBV5-4 and TRBJ1-1; weak D call: TRBD1 (6 bases). The receptor was derived from a man aged 18-30 years in good health. Some clones in this sample may be carry-over from other donors' samples. The CDR3 sequence: CASSRFGQHTEAFF. CDR3 DNA: TGTGCCAGCAGCCGCTTTGGACAGCACACTGAAGCTTTCTTT.